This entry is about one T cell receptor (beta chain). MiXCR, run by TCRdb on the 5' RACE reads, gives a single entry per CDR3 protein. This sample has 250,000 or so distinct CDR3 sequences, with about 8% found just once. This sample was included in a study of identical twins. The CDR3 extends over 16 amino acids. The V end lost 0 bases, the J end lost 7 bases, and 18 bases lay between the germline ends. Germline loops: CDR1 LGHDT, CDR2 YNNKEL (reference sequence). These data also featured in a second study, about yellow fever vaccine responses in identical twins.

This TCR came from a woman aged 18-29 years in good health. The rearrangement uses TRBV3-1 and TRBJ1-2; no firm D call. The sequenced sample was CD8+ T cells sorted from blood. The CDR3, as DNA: TGTGCCAGCAGCCAAGACTTATGGGAAGATTCGCTTGGCTACACCTTC. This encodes CASSQDLWEDSLGYTF.